These 3 T cell receptor beta chains share one sample of origin, sequenced in a study of immune evolution from preneoplasia to lung adenocarcinoma. Libraries were prepared by immunoSEQ multiplex PCR; TCRdb keeps only in-frame clonotypes and omits some of them. This sample has some 9,100 clones, with 77% found just once. Sequenced sample: FFPE lung adenocarcinoma in situ tissue. These receptors were obtained from a person aged 60-79 years with lung adenocarcinoma.

V usage is TRBV6-1 and J usage is TRBJ2-5; 7 bases align to TRBD2. The CDR3 has 13 residues. CDR1 and CDR2 (germline): MNHNS, SASEGT. Unmatched junction bases numbered 3, after V lost 7 bases and J lost 1 base. In DNA, the CDR3 is TGTGCCAGCATCCAGCGGGGCCAAGAGACCCAGTACTTC. It codes for CASIQRGQETQYF.

CDR3 coding DNA: TGTGCCATCAGACCACAGGGGGCCGGGGACACCGGGGAGCTGTTTTTT. Protein product: CAIRPQGAGDTGELFF. V usage is TRBV10-3 and J usage is TRBJ2-2; 9 nucleotides match TRBD1. The CDR3 is made up of 16 amino acids. The germline V gene has CDR1 ENHRY and CDR2 SYGVKD. After removal of 6 bases from V and 3 bases from J, the junction contained 8 bases not matched to a gene.

The rearrangement uses TRBV7-8 and TRBJ1-6; D ambiguous. The CDR3 has 17 amino acids. Trimming shortened V by 7 bases and J by 6 bases, and 22 bases separated the two germline ends. Per germline, CDR1 SGHVS and CDR2 FQNEAQ. CDR3 in DNA: TGTGCCAGCACCCACAGAGGTCCGGGTAACATTAATTCACCCCTCCACTTT. This codes for CASTHRGPGNINSPLHF.